This TCR beta chain was captured in a study of T cell responses to AZD1222 COVID-19 vaccine. Study-level points and caveats: Nearly half of spike-specific TCRs reportedly target variant regions that are unmutated in the B.1.351 and B.1.1.7 variants.

Produced via immunoSEQ multiplex PCR; TCRdb's table is partial and in-frame only. The data contain 90,000 to 150,000 clones, less than 90% of them seen just once; the ten biggest clones take up 2% to 3%. Germline V CDR1 and CDR2: SGHRS, YFSETQ. The CDR3 is made up of 14 amino acids. V was trimmed by 3 bases and J by 3 bases, leaving 9 bases between them. Worth noting for this clone: Its antigen remains unknown.

This TCR came from an adult in good health. The material was peripheral blood, obtained on day 0 of AZD1222 vaccination. J is TRBJ2-2 and V is TRBV5-1, with a weak D call TRBD1 (5 bases). CDR3 sequence: CASSWGAYTGELFF. Here the CDR3 DNA reads TGCGCCAGCAGCTGGGGCGCTTACACCGGGGAGCTGTTTTTT. The entire variable domain, with the rest obtained from reference TRBV5-1 and TRBJ2-2, is as follows: KAGVTQTPRYLIKTRGQQVTLSCSPISGHRSVSWYQQTPGQGLQFLFEYFSETQRNKGNFPGRFSGRQFSNSRSEMNVSTLELGDSALYLCASSWGAYTGELFFGEGSRLTVL.